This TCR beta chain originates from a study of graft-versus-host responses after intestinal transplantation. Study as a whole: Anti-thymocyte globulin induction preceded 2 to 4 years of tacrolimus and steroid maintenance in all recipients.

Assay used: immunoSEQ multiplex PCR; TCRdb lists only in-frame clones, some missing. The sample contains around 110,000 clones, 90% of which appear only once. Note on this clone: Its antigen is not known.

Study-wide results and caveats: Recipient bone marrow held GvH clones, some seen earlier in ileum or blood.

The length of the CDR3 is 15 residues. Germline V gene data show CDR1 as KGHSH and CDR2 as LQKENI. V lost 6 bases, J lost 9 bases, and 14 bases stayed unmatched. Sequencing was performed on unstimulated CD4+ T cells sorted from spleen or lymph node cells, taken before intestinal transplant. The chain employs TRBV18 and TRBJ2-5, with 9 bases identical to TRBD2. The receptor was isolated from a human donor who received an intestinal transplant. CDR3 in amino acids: CASSPPSGVAGAQYF. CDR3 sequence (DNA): TGTGCCAGCTCGCCTCCTAGCGGGGTCGCGGGGGCCCAGTACTTC.